This T cell receptor (beta chain) stems from a study of Ad26.COV2.S vaccination and SARS-CoV-2 variants. Study results and limitations: The analyses of TCR breadth and depth may have understated the size of total T cell responses.

Treatment described: 19 received Ad26.COV2.S at low or high dose, single or two shots; 5 received placebo; per-sample allocation not given. The samples date from day 63 after the first vaccine or placebo injection. For this clone: The antigen is not known.

Trimming removed 2 bases from V and 3 bases from J; junction bases left unmatched: 4. CDR3 length: 15 residues. The V gene's germline CDR1 is SGHDN and CDR2 FVKESK. Profiling relied on immunoSEQ multiplex PCR, and the TCRdb table lists in-frame clones only, not all of them. The table has 250,000 or so clones, roughly 89% seen once; the top ten hold roughly 3%. V is TRBV14 and J is TRBJ1-2, with TRBD1 identical over 9 bases. This TCR derives from a person aged 18-60 years who received the Ad26.COV2.S COVID-19 vaccine or a placebo. This specimen was peripheral blood, taken in a trial of Ad26.COV2.S vaccine versus placebo. The CDR3 DNA reads as TGTGCCAGCAGCCAAACAGGGGGCGGTCACTATGGCTACACCTTC. Its protein is CASSQTGGGHYGYTF.